This TCR beta chain was identified during a study of T cells in Graves' hyperthyroidism and ophthalmopathy. Overall study context: Upon initial diagnosis and before any treatment, peripheral blood was collected. Overall study results and limits: Stable hyperthyroidism was told apart from ophthalmopathy by a model built on 13 V-J features.

Concerning this clonotype: What it binds is not known.

An approximately 10 ml volume of fresh peripheral blood provided the PBMCs. Germline values: CDR1 SNHLY, CDR2 FYNNEI. The ends were cut back, 6 bases at V and 8 bases at J, with 16 bases in the middle. This CDR3 region has 14 residues. Amplification yielded TCR beta CDR3 regions, with RNA transcripts as the source. A first-round RT-PCR of the TCR CDR3 used the HTBI primer set. TCRdb re-derived calls from the multiplex PCR reads in MiXCR, one entry per CDR3 protein. The sample has 300,000 to 350,000 distinct CDR3 sequences, about 15% seen once; the top ten hold around 25%. The genes are TRBV2 and TRBJ1-4; D ambiguous. Sequenced sample: blood. This clonotype was obtained from a woman under 40 with Graves' hyperthyroidism. The CDR3 sequence: CASSAADRREKLFF. The CDR3 DNA reads TGTGCCAGCAGCGCCGCAGATCGTCGCGAAAAACTGTTTTTT.